Listed below are T cell receptor beta chains from one sample, sequenced in a study of blood T cell repertoires in COVID-19. Clones were read by immunoSEQ multiplex PCR, and TCRdb kept only the in-frame ones, dropping some. Here the sample spans around 72,000 clones, 80% to 90% being singletons. The specimen was peripheral blood. These receptor sequences come from a man between 65 and 85 years old with active or convalescent COVID-19. The CDR3 runs from the conserved cysteine through the conserved F or W. Some rows mark clone size as missing; the rest say once, few, many or name a class of expanded clone.

>TRBJ2-1|once|TRBV24-1
CATSDPSDRGYNEQFF
>TRBJ1-5|once|TRBV11-2
CASSSQGGNQPQHF
>TRBJ1-2|.|TRBV7-8
CASSLSGTGLRGYTF
>TRBJ2-1|.|TRBV7-8
CASSLEREPGNEQFF
>TRBJ1-2|few|TRBV27
CASSFTGDYGYTF
>TRBJ2-2|.|TRBV7-7
CASSSGGGRIGELFF
>TRBJ2-7|.|TRBV5-1
CASSLGTGYYEQYF
>TRBJ1-4|.|TRBV27
CASSFQGWANEKLFF
>TRBJ2-2|.|TRBV28
CASSSQPGELFF
>TRBJ1-2|.|TRBV27
CASSWDRGLGYTF
>TRBJ2-3|.|TRBV7-6
CASSLDGRGTSGTDTQYF
>TRBJ1-3|.|TRBV5-1
CASSLGQVSSGNTIYF
>TRBJ2-1|.|TRBV7-2
CASSLAWGRVGLAYSYNEQFF
>TRBJ1-6|.|TRBV5-1
CASSPSNRGGLYNSPLHF
>TRBJ1-1|few|TRBV6-5
CASSYSRVGDTEAFF
>TRBJ1-2|.|TRBV12-3/TRBV12-4
CASRRATNYGYTF
>TRBJ2-3|once|TRBV29-1
CSVPSGQYTDTQYF
>TRBJ1-1|.|TRBV28
CASSRTGTEAFF
>TRBJ2-7|.|TRBV6-5
CASSYSPSGRTYEQYF
>TRBJ2-7|once|TRBV7-2
CASSLAPGQPYEQYF
>TRBJ2-1|.|TRBV9
CASSGGLATYNEQFF
>TRBJ1-1|.|TRBV16
CASSQGRTGNLAEAFF
>TRBJ1-2|.|TRBV28
CASSPGDRANYGYTF
>TRBJ1-3|.|TRBV28
CASSLSGQGALDTIYF
>TRBJ1-5|.|TRBV12-3/TRBV12-4
CASSLGRAQPQHF
>TRBJ2-3|.|TRBV7-2
CASSPGLAEAFTDTQYF
>TRBJ2-3|few|TRBV19
CASSIREYSDTQYF
>TRBJ2-7|few|TRBV6-5
CASRKAGTSGVYF
>TRBJ2-1|.|TRBV28
CASSFSQRGGNEQFF
>TRBJ1-5|.|TRBV20-1
CSASGAGLYSNQPQHF
>TRBJ2-1|.|TRBV6-5
CASSYSSDRVVSEQFF
>TRBJ2-2|.|TRBV6-2/TRBV6-3
CASSPGTSLYTGELFF
>TRBJ1-4|.|TRBV15
CATSRDGRRLEKLFF
>TRBJ1-5|.|TRBV28
CAIRSYSNQPQHF
>TRBJ1-4|.|TRBV15
CATSRGQGAGQFNEKLFF
>TRBJ1-2|.|TRBV28
CASTTDGSNYGYTF
>TRBJ1-5|.|TRBV28
CASTIQGLSNQPQHF
>TRBJ2-2|few|TRBV12-3/TRBV12-4
CASSRMAGELFF
>TRBJ1-1|few|TRBV4-1
CASSGRTGRRVNTEAFF
>TRBJ1-3|.|TRBV19
CASSAGGAGNTIYF
>TRBJ1-5|.|TRBV4-1
CASSQVGQGDQPQHF
>TRBJ1-1|.|TRBV19
CASTRTGGRTEAFF
>TRBJ2-5|.|TRBV2
CASKVQNEETQYF
>TRBJ2-5|few|TRBV30
CAWGLAGVGETQYF
>TRBJ2-7|.|TRBV10-3
CATIPGQGYEQYF